The source of this TCR beta chain is a study of blood T cells in healthy people across ages. Primers used in a second PCR of roughly 6 to 11 cycles were a sample-barcoded 5' primer and a J-beta primer mix. Via MiXCR, TCRdb re-called the 5' RACE reads, giving one row per CDR3 protein. This sample yields approximately 810,000 distinct CDR3 sequences, of which 30% to 45% are seen a single time; about an eighth belongs to the top ten. The CDR3 loop spans 15 amino acids. In germline, CDR1 is MNHNY, CDR2 SVGAGI (reference sequence). Deletions cut 2 bases from V and 2 bases from J, with 11 bases between. Each donor had 9 to 10 milliliters of peripheral blood drawn. Per individual sample, total RNA of at least 6 micrograms was extracted. Broader study findings: As naive T cell percentage varied, TCR beta diversity correlated strongly with it. Naive and antigen-experienced cells could not be conclusively compared, given unsorted PBMCs.

This clonotype occurred a few times. Its antigen remains unidentified. The sequenced material came from blood. This clonotype was sampled from a young man in good health. The chain carries TRBV6-6 and TRBJ2-3; the D is unclear. The CDR3 sequence is CASSYPRPNTDTQYF. CDR3 in DNA: TGTGCCAGCAGTTACCCCCGACCGAACACAGATACGCAGTATTTT.